This T cell receptor (beta chain) was profiled in a study of T cell repertoires in cytomegalovirus infection. One entry per CDR3 protein, called by TCRdb with MiXCR from the reads. This sample carries approximately 340,000 distinct CDR3 sequences, just under 30% of them seen once, and the ten largest clones take around 20%. Note on this clonotype: Its antigen is unknown.

The TCR was taken from a human donor in good health (CMV status not recorded). Some clones in this sample may be carry-over from other donors' samples. The sample was cultured PBMCs, taken from culture after CMV antigen stimulation.

CDR3 nucleotide sequence: TGTGCCAGCAGCTTAGCCCCCGGGACGAACACTGAAGCTTTCTTT. Translated: CASSLAPGTNTEAFF. The chain has TRBV7-2 and TRBJ1-1; possible D gene TRBD1, 5 bases. CDR1 and CDR2 (germline): SGHTA, FQGNSA. Trimming removed 0 bases from V and 1 base from J, with 9 bases in between. This CDR3 contains 15 residues.